One sample yielded the 14 T cell receptor beta chains listed below, sequenced in a study of blood T cell repertoires in COVID-19. Using immunoSEQ multiplex PCR, the repertoire was profiled, and TCRdb retains in-frame clones only, with some absent. The profile shows about 40,000 clones, 91% of them singletons. Specimen: peripheral blood. The receptors were sampled from a woman aged 25 to 39 in a cohort sampled during active COVID-19.

Turning to this clone: The sample holds other DNA sequences that translate to the same CDR3. The V call is TRBV5-4, the J call TRBJ1-2; TRBD1 matches at 7 bases. J was trimmed by 2 bases and V by 2 bases; bases with no gene match: 6. The CDR3 covers 15 residues. Germline values: CDR1 SGHNT, CDR2 YYREEE (reference sequence). In DNA, the CDR3 is TGTGCCAGCAGCTTACTGGGGACAGCAAACTATGGCTACACCTTC. Translation gives CASSLLGTANYGYTF.

The V gene is TRBV9, the J gene TRBJ1-3; TRBD1 agrees at 7 bases. The CDR3 loop spans 17 amino acids. The V gene end was trimmed by 2 bases and the J gene end by 0 bases; junction bases not matched to a gene: 8. Germline-derived CDR1 and CDR2 are SGDLS and YYNGEE. This chain's CDR3 is CASSVTPTGHSGNTIYF. CDR3 sequence (DNA): TGTGCCAGCAGCGTTACCCCGACAGGGCACTCTGGAAACACCATATATTTT.

This clone was detected once. CDR3 amino acids: CASSYGSIYEQYF. DNA of the CDR3: TGTGCCAGCAGCTATGGGAGCATATACGAGCAGTACTTC. The chain is built from TRBV7-9 and TRBJ2-7; tentatively, D is TRBD2 (5 bases). The CDR3 totals 13 residues. Trimming removed 4 bases from V and 4 bases from J, with 11 bases in between. Germline loops: CDR1 SEHNR, CDR2 FQNEAQ (reference sequence). The full variable domain, in which reference TRBV7-9 and TRBJ2-7 provide the parts outside the CDR3, is DTGVSQNPRHKITKRGQNVTFRCDPISEHNRLYWYRQTLGQGPEFLTYFQNEAQLEKSRLLSDRFSAERPKGSFSTLEIQRTEQGDSAMYLCASSYGSIYEQYFGPGTRLTVT.

This rearrangement joins TRBV10-1 to TRBJ2-5, with D perhaps TRBD2 (5 bases). From germline, CDR1 is WNHNN and CDR2 SYGVQD (reference sequence). The CDR3 extends over 15 amino acids. V shed 3 bases and J shed 1 base, with 12 bases lying between them. The CDR3 coding sequence is TGCGCCAGCAGTGACGGTTCAGCGGTCCAAGAGACCCAGTACTTC. This translates into CASSDGSAVQETQYF.

This clone was seen once. The V and J genes are TRBV25-1 and TRBJ2-5; 8 positions agree with TRBD1. Germline-derived CDR1 and CDR2 are MGHDK and SYGVNS. This CDR3 comprises 11 residues. Trimming removed 7 bases from V and 7 bases from J; junction bases left unmatched: 2. The CDR3 sequence: CASTGGWTQYF. The DNA for the CDR3 is TGTGCCAGCACAGGGGGCTGGACCCAGTACTTC.

CDR3 DNA: TGTGCCAGCAGCCAAGTGGTCGGGACTAGCGGGAGTGGGGCCAAAAACATTCAGTACTTC. As protein: CASSQVVGTSGSGAKNIQYF. The V gene is TRBV4-2, the J gene TRBJ2-4, with 14 positions matching TRBD2. The germline V gene has CDR1 LGHNA and CDR2 YNFKEQ. This CDR3 has 20 amino acids. The J segment lost 1 base and the V segment lost 1 base, leaving 9 bases of the junction unmatched.

The chain links TRBV28 to TRBJ1-2; 7 bases map to TRBD1. The CDR3 loop spans 15 amino acids. The germline CDR1 and CDR2 sequences are MDHEN and SYDVKM. With V trimmed by 6 bases and J by 8 bases, 15 bases remained unmatched. In DNA, the CDR3 is TGTGCCAGCAGGCCTCGACAGGGCCCCATAAGGGGCTACACCTTC. It translates to CASRPRQGPIRGYTF.

In this sample, this clone turned up once. J is TRBJ2-3 and V is TRBV5-4; possibly TRBD1 for D (6 bases). Germline V gives CDR1 SGHNT, CDR2 YYREEE (reference sequence). Trimming shortened V by 2 bases and J by 1 base, and 11 bases separated the two germline ends. CDR3 length: 15 amino acids. CDR3 sequence: CASSLAGAGTDTQYF. CDR3 bases: TGTGCCAGCAGCTTAGCAGGGGCGGGCACAGATACGCAGTATTTT.

The CDR3 loop reads CASSLTSGIGSEQFF. CDR3 sequence (DNA): TGTGCCAGCAGCTTGACTAGCGGGATTGGGAGTGAGCAGTTCTTC. The J gene is TRBJ2-1, the V gene TRBV14; TRBD2 matches at 11 bases. Trimming at V came to 5 bases and at J to 9 bases, leaving 9 bases not matched to a gene. The V gene's germline CDR1 is SGHDN and CDR2 FVKESK. This CDR3 comprises 15 residues. The full variable domain, its missing parts supplied by reference TRBV14 and TRBJ2-1, is EAGVTQFPSHSVIEKGQTVTLRCDPISGHDNLYWYRRVMGKEIKFLLHFVKESKQDESGMPNNRFLAERTGGTYSTLKVQPAELEDSGVYFCASSLTSGIGSEQFFGPGTRLTVL.

V is TRBV7-9 and J is TRBJ2-3; D remains ambiguous. The CDR3 runs 13 residues. The germline gives CDR1 SEHNR, CDR2 FQNEAQ (reference sequence). Deletions cut 3 bases from V and 6 bases from J, with 10 bases between. The CDR3 sequence: CASSFTGYDTQYF. CDR3 nucleotide sequence: TGTGCCAGCAGCTTCACTGGTTATGATACGCAGTATTTT.

The rearrangement joins TRBV4-3 to TRBJ1-2, with 8 nucleotides matching TRBD1. V lost 5 bases to trimming and J lost 5 bases; unmatched junction nucleotides: 7. CDR3 length: 14 amino acids. Germline V CDR1 and CDR2: LGHNA, YSLEER. The CDR3 sequence is CASSSGQGKYGYTF. The CDR3 coding sequence is TGCGCCAGCAGCTCTGGACAGGGAAAGTATGGCTACACCTTC.

This clone was found once. V is TRBV15 and J is TRBJ2-5, with D perhaps matching TRBD2 (5 bases). In germline, CDR1 is LNHNV, CDR2 YYDKDF (reference sequence). The CDR3 spans 13 residues. Trimming removed 4 bases at V and 5 bases at J, with 11 bases between. In DNA, the CDR3 is TGTGCCACCAGCACGGGAAGCTGGGAGACCCAGTACTTC. It is translated as CATSTGSWETQYF.

The V gene is TRBV18, the J gene TRBJ2-1; TRBD1 agrees at 9 bases. CDR1 is KGHSH and CDR2 is LQKENI in the germline V gene. V lost 3 bases and J lost 2; bases outside the gene matches: 5. CDR3 size: 16 residues. The CDR3 DNA reads TGTGCCAGCTCACCCGGGACAGGGCGCGCCTACAATGAGCAGTTCTTC. This codes for CASSPGTGRAYNEQFF.

CDR3 region: CATSDFGLAGEQFF. CDR3 bases: TGTGCCACCAGTGATTTCGGACTAGCAGGTGAGCAGTTCTTC. The chain combines TRBV24-1 with TRBJ2-1, with 8 bases lining up with TRBD2. V was pared by 1 base and J by 9 bases, with 4 bases of the junction left unmatched. The CDR3 covers 14 residues. CDR1 is KGHDR and CDR2 is SFDVKD in the germline V gene.